Reported below is one T cell receptor beta chain. Its antigen remains undetermined. No much larger clonotype is one base removed from it; base qualities were not supplied. Inclusion was restricted to participants for whom at least one PBMC sample before ART initiation and at least two post-ART samples were available. Every participant with HIV received treatment in the United States of America. Cryopreserved samples of about 1-10 million PBMC were thawed and washed before DNA extraction. At the time of the earliest PBMC sample for each participant with HIV, ages ranged from roughly 23 to 55 years. Per participant, PBMC samples came from 1-4 timepoints prior to ART initiation and 2-8 timepoints following ART initiation, for a median of 7 samples. For every participant, serial HIV viral load, CD4+ T-cell count, ART history and demographic data were obtained. A Qiagen kit on a QIAcube was used to extract genomic DNA from unsorted PBMC, with samples processed in batches of 12.

The immunoSEQ hsTCRB v3.0 assay was used at survey level resolution to sequence the TRB variable region. The target sequencing depth for TRB was about 40,000-55,000 T-cell genomes per sample. Pooled TRB libraries were sequenced on an Illumina MiSeq with a v3 150-cycle kit. In the original analysis: Repertoire analysis was performed in R inside a reproducible Nextflow workflow that covered QC, data transformation and analysis. Custom analyses were implemented in LymphoSeq2, an R package for AIRR-Seq data exploration. A handful of samples that produced fewer than 5000 total TRB sequences were removed, so 190 or so HIV repertoires were analyzed. Among the 188 retained HIV repertoires, 59 were collected before ART initiation and over 120 were collected after ART initiation. Each repertoire was downsampled to 5000 TRB nucleotide sequences, and summary statistics were averaged across 100 downsampling iterations. TRB sequences were retained for analysis only if CDR3 regions of at least seven amino acids were present. Two measures captured diversity: a Shannon entropy-derived clonality score and the Gini coefficient. Repertoire networks linked the top 5000 CDR3 amino acid sequences whenever two sequences differed by an edit distance of one. GLIPH2 predicted antigen specificity groups and MHC restriction for TRB CDR3 amino acid sequences. CDR3 amino acid sequences were matched against VDJdb and McPAS-TCR to flag known CMV, EBV, HIV or tissue antigen associations. Pre-ART, post-ART and control groups were compared with Wilcoxon signed-rank tests and Holm-Bonferroni correction. Held by TCRdb, this immuneACCESS table contains in-frame sequences only and omits some clones. Under half of the omission traces to an unresolved V gene where checked; the cause of the rest is unknown. Clonal size and the V and J genes are those of that table, whereas D and trimming came from the DNA. The sample table shows approximately 15,000 clones, and about 86% are seen once. The ten most abundant clones make up more than 7% of the sample.

The data stem from a study of long-term antiretroviral therapy in people with HIV (dated by TCRdb to between 2021 and 2023). About the investigation overall: The earliest samples were collected about a decade before the 2015 WHO recommendation for immediate ART, when ART was typically delayed until CD4 counts fell. Eleven of the 30 participants with HIV were female. A retrospective serial study tested whether ART initiation and durable HIV suppression were associated with changes in peripheral blood TRB repertoire composition and diversity. No cross-contamination during QIAcube processing was seen in test extractions of a monoclonal T-cell line run alongside a few dozen polyclonal samples. The cohort contributed fewer than 200 cryopreserved PBMC samples from 30 adults with confirmed HIV infection, collected serially over a mean of about 6 years (range 1-12). Study-wide conclusions, independent of this receptor: Narrower CDR3 length ranges were observed in HIV repertoires than in controls, and an antigen-experienced repertoire with only a slight naive shift after ART was suggested by the network structure. The samples span the years 2004 to 2017, and the ART regimens used at that time may not be as effective as current regimens. Expanded TRB clones identified before ART initiation dominated the repertoire at all time points, although this dominance fluctuated and declined in many PLHIV after ART. Limited PBMC availability meant only the TCR beta chain was sequenced, without alpha chain pairing. Starting ART was linked to a significant rise in TRB diversity, yet even after long-term ART the diversity remained significantly lower than in transplant donor controls. Because pre-ART samples had limited cell numbers, unsorted PBMC were profiled rather than sorted CD4+ and CD8+ T cells. Inferences about post-ART repertoire changes were limited because no data were available on ART adherence, viral resistance or therapy changes.

The germline V gene yields SGHRS for CDR1 and YFSETQ for CDR2. Trimming accounts for 4 bases at V and 5 bases at J, while the number of junction bases matched to no gene is 7. The CDR3 covers 14 residues, taking in both the cysteine and the phenylalanine. Only the CDR3 portion is preserved as DNA: 42 bases, with reading frame beginning at the first base. The TCR was taken from a man younger than 35 with HIV. The rearranged chain carries TRBV5-1 and TRBJ2-7, with 9 bases matching TRBD1. This material consisted of unsorted PBMCs, taken 0.1 years after starting antiretroviral therapy. The CDR3 here reads CASSGNRGLNEQYF. The DNA sequence reads TGCGCCAGCAGCGGAAACAGGGGGCTTAACGAGCAGTACTTC.